One T cell receptor beta chain is described in this entry. These data originate in a study of CD8+ T cells in alopecia areata. There are 14 residues in the CDR3. V lost 2 bases, J lost 8 bases, and 5 bases stayed unmatched. Germline V lookup: CDR1 SGDLS, CDR2 YYNGEE. After isolation, RNA underwent reverse transcription to generate cDNA as the sequencing template. Some clones are missing from TCRdb's copy, which holds only in-frame ones; the method was immunoSEQ multiplex PCR. The sample records some 190,000 clones, approximately 67% being singletons. The treatment was: oral pan-JAK inhibitor, 5-10 mg twice daily. Specimens obtained from alopecia areata patients comprised lesional scalp punch biopsies and peripheral blood.

This clonotype originated in a human donor with alopecia areata. This chain uses TRBV9 with TRBJ1-4; 8 positions agree with TRBD1. The sequencing here drew on CD4+ T cells sorted from blood, taken around week 46, from a patient treated with tofacitinib. The CDR3 DNA follows: TGTGCCAGCAGCGTCGGACAGGGTTGGGAAAAACTGTTTTTT. Translating it yields CASSVGQGWEKLFF.